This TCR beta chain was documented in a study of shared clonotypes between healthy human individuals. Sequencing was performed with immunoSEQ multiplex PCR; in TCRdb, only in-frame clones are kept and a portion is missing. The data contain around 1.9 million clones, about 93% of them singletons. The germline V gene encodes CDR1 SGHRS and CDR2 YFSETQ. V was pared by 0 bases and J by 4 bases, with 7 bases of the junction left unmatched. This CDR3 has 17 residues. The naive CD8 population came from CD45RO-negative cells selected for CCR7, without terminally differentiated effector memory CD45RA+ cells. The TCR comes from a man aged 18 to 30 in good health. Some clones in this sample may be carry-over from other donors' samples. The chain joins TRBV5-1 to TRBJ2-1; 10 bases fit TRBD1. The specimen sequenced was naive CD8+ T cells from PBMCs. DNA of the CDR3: TGCGCCAGCAGCTTGGAGCCCCGGGACAGGGGTTACAATGAGCAGTTCTTC. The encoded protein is CASSLEPRDRGYNEQFF.